This T cell receptor beta chain was documented in a study of blood T cell repertoires in COVID-19. Study summary: The United States, Italy and Spain provided the acute and convalescent COVID-19 samples.

The CDR3 has 14 amino acids. The germline gives CDR1 LGHDT, CDR2 YNNKEL (reference sequence). Trimming shortened V by 0 bases and J by 10 bases, and 10 bases separated the two germline ends. Repertoires were generated with immunoSEQ multiplex PCR, while TCRdb's copy carries only in-frame clones and drops some. This table holds over 150,000 clones, about 83% found once. This chain connects TRBV3-1 (or the pseudogene TRBV3-2) to TRBJ1-6; tentative D call: TRBD1 (5 bases). This TCR came from a woman aged 70-85 years who had recovered from COVID-19. Sequencing was performed on peripheral blood. CDR3 region: CASSQEGVRSPLHF. CDR3 in DNA: TGTGCCAGCAGCCAAGAAGGGGTTAGGTCACCCCTCCACTTT.